What follows is one T cell receptor beta chain and its context. The antigen is not known. The sample belongs to a study of cytomegalovirus exposure and HLA in healthy donors. CDR1 is MGHRA and CDR2 is YSYEKL in the germline V gene. V dropped 1 base and J dropped 1 base, with 16 bases sitting between them. This CDR3 is 17 amino acids long. Amplification used 60 Vbeta primers and 13 Jbeta primers. The assay was immunoSEQ multiplex PCR, and TCRdb's table has in-frame clones only and misses some. The repertoire holds 70,000 to 85,000 clones, with around 68% as singletons. Whole-study results and caveats: Several of the most significant clusters appeared, in a later analysis, to be linked to common viral pathogens. In vitro assays verified that three CMV-associated chains recognized CMV antigens specifically.

The gene calls are TRBV4-1 and TRBJ1-1; D unclear. Sequenced material: PBMCs. The receptor's source is a man aged 35 to 55 in good health and CMV-seropositive. The CDR3 sequence is CASSQVNPVGTNTEAFF. The CDR3 DNA reads TGCGCCAGCAGCCAAGTCAACCCAGTTGGCACGAACACTGAAGCTTTCTTT.